These 23 T cell receptor beta chains were sequenced from one sample in a study of T cell clonality in common variable immunodeficiency. These TCRs are of unknown antigen specificity. The assay was immunoSEQ multiplex PCR, and TCRdb's table has in-frame clones only and misses some. The counts give some 15,000 clones, none of them seen only once; around 8.3% is held by the top ten. Findings and limits, study-wide: Reportedly, TCR beta sequences from common variable immunodeficiency showed fewer deletions and N-nucleotide insertions.

The sequencing input was peripheral blood mononuclear cells. The receptors originated from a human donor with common variable immunodeficiency.

Notes on this clone: The read is 3 residues too short to cover the CDR3 end, so that end is filled in from the germline J gene. The chain uses TRBV7-2 and TRBJ2-7; 8 nucleotides agree with TRBD1. Germline CDR1 is SGHTA and CDR2 is FQGNSA. This CDR3 has 13 residues. V gave up 3 bases and J gave up 3 bases; unmatched junction bases: 1. The sequenced CDR3 bases are TGTGCCAGCAGCTTTGGACAGGGCTACGAG. Amino acids: CASSFGQGYE. The whole CDR3 sequence reads CASSFGQGYEQYF.

The table lists this clone with a few counts. With the read ending 3 residues before the CDR3 end, the germline J gene is used to fill in that end. V gene TRBV19 combines with J gene TRBJ2-5, with D perhaps assigned TRBD1 or TRBD2 (5 bases each). Trimming removed 6 bases from V and 3 bases from J, with 8 bases in between. The CDR3 spans 12 residues. Germline V gene data show CDR1 as LNHDA and CDR2 as SQIVND (reference sequence). The DNA read from the CDR3 is TGTGCCAGTAGCAGAGGGGAAGAGACC. It codes for CASSRGEET. The CDR3 reads in full as CASSRGEETQYF.

A note on this clone: The CDR3 is cut off 3 residues early in the read; its end comes from the germline J gene. The rearrangement joins TRBV18 to TRBJ2-7, with 8 nucleotides matching TRBD1. CDR3 length equals 13 residues. Germline values: CDR1 KGHSH, CDR2 LQKENI. V lost 4 bases to trimming and J lost 2 bases; unmatched junction nucleotides: 1. CDR3 amino acids: CASSRTGTYEQYF. The CDR3 DNA, read in part, is TGTGCCAGCTCACGGACAGGGACCTACGAG.

This clone occurred a few times. The sequence runs out 3 residues before the end of the CDR3; the remainder is reconstructed from the germline J gene. The rearrangement uses TRBV7-6 and TRBJ2-1, with 7 bases identical to TRBD2. CDR1 is SGHVS, CDR2 FNYEAQ, per germline. The CDR3 length is 15 residues. J lost 7 bases, V lost 1 base, and 7 bases had no gene match. Incomplete CDR3 DNA: TGTGCCAGCAGCTTAGGGTCGGGGGGATTAAATGAG. Translating gives CASSLGSGGLNE. The entire CDR3 is CASSLGSGGLNEQFF.

This clone showed up just a few times. The read is 3 residues too short to cover the CDR3 end, so that end is filled in from the germline J gene. This chain uses TRBV7-6 with TRBJ1-1; D is ambiguous. The V end lost 5 bases, the J end lost 0 bases, and 10 bases lay between the germline ends. Per germline, CDR1 SGHVS and CDR2 FNYEAQ. This CDR3 contains 14 residues. The CDR3 sequence: CASSLSVLNTEAFF. The DNA read from the CDR3 is TGTGCCAGCAGCCTCAGTGTCCTGAACACTGAA.

This clone was picked up a small number of times. The observed sequence ends 3 residues before the CDR3 terminus, with the missing tail filled in from the germline J gene. The gene calls are TRBV18 and TRBJ2-7; the D gene is possibly TRBD1 (5 bases). The length of the CDR3 is 17 residues. The germline V gene encodes CDR1 KGHSH and CDR2 LQKENI. The V end was cut by 1 base, the J end by 0 bases, with 16 bases between. The CDR3 sequence is CASSPRQGGSISYEQYF. The sequenced CDR3 bases are TGTGCCAGCTCACCACGCCAGGGTGGGTCAATCTCCTACGAG.

Concerning this clone itself: The DNA ends 3 residues before the CDR3 does, and the rest of the CDR3 is filled in from the germline J gene. This chain joins TRBV7-6 and TRBJ2-3; TRBD2 matches 10 bases. The CDR3 runs 17 residues. The trim removed 0 bases at V and 4 bases at J, leaving 7 bases unmatched. From germline, CDR1 is SGHVS and CDR2 FNYEAQ. CDR3 bases read: TGTGCCAGCAGCTTAGCGTTATTAGCGGGGGGTGCAGATACG. It codes for CASSLALLAGGADT. The CDR3 as a whole reads CASSLALLAGGADTQYF.

In this sample, this clone turned up many times. The CDR3 end is not reached by the read, which stops 3 residues before it; the germline J gene fills it in. V gene TRBV5-1 combines with J gene TRBJ1-3; TRBD1 matches 7 bases. V lost 7 bases to trimming and J lost 4 bases; unmatched junction nucleotides: 8. CDR1 and CDR2 (germline): SGHRS, YFSETQ. The CDR3 sequence is 14 residues long. The part of the CDR3 DNA that was read is TGCGCCAGCGGTGAGGGGGCGCAAGGAAACACC. Translating gives CASGEGAQGNT. The whole CDR3 is CASGEGAQGNTIYF.

This clone turned up a few times. The sequenced part of the CDR3 DNA is TGCAGTGCACAATTGGGGGGTTCCTACGAG. Protein sequence: CSAQLGGSYE. The full CDR3 protein reads CSAQLGGSYEQYF. The V gene is TRBV20-1, the J gene TRBJ2-7, with D perhaps matching TRBD2 (6 bases). The CDR3 end falls 3 residues outside the read, so it is completed with the germline J gene. Germline V gene data show CDR1 as DFQATT and CDR2 as SNEGSKA (reference sequence). The CDR3 runs 13 residues. The V and J ends lost 6 bases and 1 base respectively, with 13 bases between them.

In this sample, this clone turned up a few times. The read stops 3 residues short of the end of the CDR3; the missing end is completed from the germline J gene. This chain joins TRBV18 and TRBJ2-3; 9 bases line up with TRBD2. J lost 1 base, V lost 1 base, and 0 bases had no gene match. The CDR3 covers 15 residues. CDR1 and CDR2 from the germline V gene are KGHSH and LQKENI. CDR3 sequence: CASSPLAGGTDTQYF. The CDR3 bases that were read are TGTGCCAGCTCACCACTAGCGGGGGGCACAGATACG.

This clone came up a few times. The read ends 3 residues before the CDR3 terminus; that terminus is restored from the germline J gene. The rearrangement uses TRBV7-2 and TRBJ2-1; 12 nucleotides align to TRBD2. In germline, CDR1 is SGHTA, CDR2 FQGNSA. Trimming took 4 bases from V and 4 from J; bases not matched to a gene: 2. The CDR3 consists of 15 residues. CDR3 amino acids: CASSSTSGGYNEQFF. CDR3 DNA (partial): TGTGCCAGCAGCTCGACTAGCGGGGGATACAATGAG.

A word on this clone: The read comes to an end 3 residues before the CDR3 does, leaving the germline J gene to fill in the end. Other DNA sequences in the sample encode the same CDR3. The V gene is TRBV18, the J gene TRBJ1-6; D possibly corresponds to TRBD1 (5 bases). The germline gives CDR1 KGHSH, CDR2 LQKENI. The CDR3 loop spans 14 amino acids. V was clipped by 1 base and J by 7 bases, with 8 bases between them. CDR3 region: CASSPQGSNSPLHF. The CDR3 bases that were read are TGTGCCAGCTCACCACAGGGGAGCAATTCACCC.

In regard to this clone: The CDR3 end is not reached by the read, which stops 3 residues before it; the germline J gene fills it in. V gene TRBV11-2 combines with J gene TRBJ1-4; TRBD1 agrees at 9 bases. This CDR3 contains 15 residues. Germline V CDR1 and CDR2: SGHAT, FQNNGV. The J segment lost 5 bases and the V segment lost 4 bases, leaving 5 bases of the junction unmatched. CDR3 loop: CASSSPTGGNEKLFF. The CDR3 DNA, read in part, is TGTGCCAGCAGCTCGCCGACAGGGGGGAATGAAAAA.

On this clone itself: The CDR3 is cut off 3 residues early in the read; its end comes from the germline J gene. The rearrangement joins TRBV7-8 to TRBJ1-3; D unclear. The CDR3 is made up of 17 amino acids. Germline CDR1 reads SGHVS; CDR2 reads FQNEAQ. Trimming left V 3 bases short and J 1 base short, with 16 bases between. The CDR3 sequence: CASSFTVPAGSGNTIYF. CDR3 DNA, as far as it was read: TGTGCCAGCAGCTTTACGGTCCCGGCGGGTTCTGGAAACACC.

This clone has only a few counts. Coverage ceases 3 residues before the CDR3 finishes, and the germline J gene fills in the end. V and J are TRBV19 and TRBJ2-7; 8 bases fit TRBD2. The germline CDR1 and CDR2 sequences are LNHDA and SQIVND (reference sequence). The CDR3 length is 14 residues. Losses at the gene ends were 5 bases for V and 1 base for J; bases not matched to a gene: 4. CDR3 residues: CASSPSGGSYEQYF. CDR3 DNA (partial): TGTGCCAGTAGTCCGAGCGGGGGATCCTACGAG. Full variable domain (missing parts from reference TRBV19 and TRBJ2-7): DGGITQSPKYLFRKEGQNVTLSCEQNLNHDAMYWYRQDPGQGLRLIYYSQIVNDFQKGDIAEGYSVSREKKESFPLTVTSAQKNPTAFYLCASSPSGGSYEQYFGPGTRLTVT.

As for this clone: A junction end diverges from the germline sequence, so it may reflect a read error. The sequenced fragment ends 3 residues before the CDR3 boundary, so the rest is inferred from the germline J gene. The chain has TRBV7-7 and TRBJ1-1; D uncertain. CDR1 and CDR2 from the germline V gene are SSHAT and FNYEAQ (reference sequence). CDR3 length: 13 amino acids. The CDR3 DNA, read in part, is TGTGCTAGCAGCCCCCTTACGGGCACTGAA. As protein: CASSPLTGTE. From start to end, the CDR3 is CASSPLTGTEAFF.

The CDR3 is CAWQRQDNEKLFF. CDR3 DNA (partial): TGTGCCTGGCAGAGACAGGATAATGAAAAA. The chain joins TRBV30 to TRBJ1-4; TRBD1 is a possible D gene (6 bases). From the germline J gene comes the end of the CDR3, since the read stops 3 residues before it. V was trimmed by 5 bases and J by 4 bases, leaving 11 bases between them. CDR1 GTSNPN and CDR2 SVGIG come from the germline V gene (reference sequence). The CDR3 sequence is 13 residues long.

This clone has just a few counts. The read is 3 residues too short to cover the CDR3 end, so that end is filled in from the germline J gene. The chain uses TRBV7-2 and TRBJ2-7; perhaps TRBD1 as D (6 bases). Germline loops: CDR1 SGHTA, CDR2 FQGNSA. The CDR3 runs 15 residues. Trimming stripped 0 bases from V and 0 bases from J, with 9 bases between. Partial CDR3 DNA: TGTGCCAGCAGCTTAGCGCGAGGGGGCTCCTACGAG. Protein sequence: CASSLARGGSYE. The CDR3 in full is CASSLARGGSYEQYF.

This clone was seen more than once but under ten times. The read terminates 3 residues ahead of where the CDR3 ends, so the germline J gene completes it. The chain combines TRBV19 with TRBJ2-5; perhaps TRBD2 as D (6 bases). With 4 bases removed from V and 5 bases from J, the gap between germline ends came to 17 bases. In germline, CDR1 is LNHDA, CDR2 SQIVND (reference sequence). CDR3 length: 15 amino acids. Here the CDR3 reads CASSTISGVGETQYF. The DNA read from the CDR3 is TGTGCCAGTAGTACCATCTCGGGGGTCGGGGAGACC.

On this clone itself: The missing CDR3 end, 3 residues past where the read stops, is filled in from the germline J gene. The chain uses TRBV19 and TRBJ1-4; maybe TRBD1 (5 bases). Germline CDR1 reads LNHDA; CDR2 reads SQIVND (reference sequence). V dropped 6 bases and J dropped 4 bases, with 18 bases sitting between them. The CDR3 runs to 16 residues. CDR3 bases read: TGTGCCAGTAGATCCAGGGCAACCAACCTTAATGAAAAA. As protein: CASRSRATNLNEK. The whole CDR3 sequence is CASRSRATNLNEKLFF.

With regard to this clone: Sequencing ends 3 residues short of the CDR3 end; the germline J gene provides the rest. The J gene is TRBJ1-4, the V gene TRBV19; weak D call: TRBD1 (5 bases). The length of the CDR3 is 16 residues. V lost 5 bases and J lost 3, with 16 bases in between. The V gene's germline CDR1 is LNHDA and CDR2 SQIVND (reference sequence). The sequenced part of the CDR3 DNA is TGTGCCAGTAGTTACCGGGGGAGGGCGCCTAATGAAAAA. Protein sequence: CASSYRGRAPNEK. The entire CDR3 protein is CASSYRGRAPNEKLFF.

This clone ranks as medium-sized. From the germline J gene comes the end of the CDR3, since the read stops 3 residues before it. This chain connects TRBV7-2 to TRBJ2-7; no firm D call. CDR3 length: 11 residues. V lost 2 bases and J 4 bases, leaving 3 bases between the germline ends. Germline V lookup: CDR1 SGHTA, CDR2 FQGNSA. The CDR3 is CASSLQYEQYF. CDR3 DNA, as far as it was read: TGTGCCAGCAGCTTACAATACGAG.

This clone was detected a few times. The CDR3 goes on 3 residues after the read ends, and that part is filled in from the germline J gene. The V call is TRBV19, the J call TRBJ1-5, with 7 bases lining up with TRBD1. The ends lost 7 bases at V and 0 bases at J; junction bases unmatched: 6. Germline values: CDR1 LNHDA, CDR2 SQIVND (reference sequence). This CDR3 spans 15 amino acids. The chain's CDR3 is CASTATGDSNQPQHF. The sequenced part of the CDR3 DNA is TGTGCCAGTACCGCCACAGGGGATAGCAATCAGCCC.